These T cell receptor beta chains were read from a single sample in a study of technical replicates of blood from several donors. Data came from immunoSEQ multiplex PCR; TCRdb stores just in-frame clones and leaves some out. The table lists about 63,000 clones, approximately 86% of them singletons, with under 6.5% in the top ten. The sample taken for sequencing was PBMCs. The source of these receptors is a human donor in good health. Some clones in this sample may be carry-over from other donors' samples. The CDR3 runs from the conserved cysteine through the conserved F or W. Fields, in order: CDR3 length, V gene, J gene, clone size, D gene, CDR3 DNA, CDR3 protein. D genes are given only for firm matches. Size is stated for part of the rows, as once, few or many counts, or as a class when the clone is expanded.

>15|TRBV7-2|TRBJ2-7|.|TRBD2
TGTGCCAGCAGCTTAGGTAGTAGCGGGTCCTACGAGCAGTACTTC
CASSLGSSGSYEQYF
>21|TRBV19|TRBJ1-1|.|TRBD1
TGTGCCAGTAGCAGCCAAGGCGGGACAGGGGTAGGCCGGGGCCGGAACACTGAAGCTTTCTTT
CASSSQGGTGVGRGRNTEAFF
>15|TRBV28|TRBJ1-2|.|.
TGTGCCAGCAGTCGAGGGGGAACGGGGCTTGATGGCTACACCTTC
CASSRGGTGLDGYTF
>18|TRBV7-2|TRBJ2-1|few|.
TGTGCCAGCAGCCCGCGCGGGTCCTTCGAACCCGGAGGGAATGAGCAGTTCTTC
CASSPRGSFEPGGNEQFF
>15|TRBV4-3|TRBJ2-7|.|.
TGCGCCAGCAGCCAGATGGGCGGGATCCGGGGGGAGCAGTACTTC
CASSQMGGIRGEQYF
>15|TRBV6-1|TRBJ2-5|.|.
TGTGCCAGCAGTGAAGATGGGCCAGGCCAAGAGACCCAGTACTTC
CASSEDGPGQETQYF
>15|TRBV5-1|TRBJ1-3|once|TRBD1
TGCGCCAGCAGCGGTGGGACAGCCAAGGGAAACACCATATATTTT
CASSGGTAKGNTIYF
>17|TRBV10-1|TRBJ2-5|.|TRBD2
TGCGCCAGCATTACCACCGGACTAGCGGGAGGCTCGGAGACCCAGTACTTC
CASITTGLAGGSETQYF
>13|TRBV6-5|TRBJ1-1|.|.
TGTGCCAGCAGTTACAGCGGAGGCGTTGAAGCTTTCTTT
CASSYSGGVEAFF
>12|TRBV5-5|TRBJ2-1|.|.
TGTGCCAGCAGCTTAAGCGGTGAACCCGCGATCTTC
CASSLSGEPAIF
>15|TRBV4-1|TRBJ2-7|.|.
TGCGCCAGCAGCCAGACCGCGGGCAGCCTCTACGAGCAGTACTTC
CASSQTAGSLYEQYF
>12|TRBV14|TRBJ2-2|once|.
TGTGCCAGCAGCCAAGCGACCGGGGAGCTGTTTTTT
CASSQATGELFF
>15|TRBV7-9|TRBJ2-1|.|TRBD2
TGTGCCAGCAGTTTACTAGCGGGAGGGCCGCTTGAGCAGTTCTTC
CASSLLAGGPLEQFF
>15|TRBV9|TRBJ1-6|.|.
TGTGCCAGCAGCGTAGCCCTTTACAATAATTCACCCCTCCACTTT
CASSVALYNNSPLHF
>15|TRBV19|TRBJ1-4|.|.
TGTGCCAGTCTCCGGAGGGGGGGCGTCGTGGAAAAACTGTTTTTT
CASLRRGGVVEKLFF
>11|TRBV10-3|TRBJ1-2|few|.
TGTGCCATCAGCGACAGTTATGGCTACACCTTC
CAISDSYGYTF
>17|TRBV7-8|TRBJ2-7|.|TRBD2
TGTGCCAGCAGCTCCCTGGGACTAGCGGAAGTTTTGAACGAGCAGTACTTC
CASSSLGLAEVLNEQYF
>14|TRBV5-1|TRBJ2-7|.|TRBD1
TGCGCCAGCAGATCCGGGACAGGGTCTCTCGAGCAGTACTTC
CASRSGTGSLEQYF
>17|TRBV5-4|TRBJ2-5|.|TRBD2
TGTGCCAGCAGCTTGTGGCGGACTAGCGGGGGTTATGAGACCCAGTACTTC
CASSLWRTSGGYETQYF
>14|TRBV4-3|TRBJ1-1|.|TRBD1
TGCGCCAGCAGCCGGGACAGGGGGAACACTGAAGCTTTCTTT
CASSRDRGNTEAFF
>15|TRBV10-3|TRBJ1-2|.|.
TGTGCCACTAGTTATGACAGTTCCTTCAACTATGGCTACACCTTC
CATSYDSSFNYGYTF
>14|TRBV30|TRBJ1-2|.|.
TGTGCCTGGAGTGGGGACACCACTTACTATGGCTACACCTTC
CAWSGDTTYYGYTF
>15|TRBV5-1|TRBJ2-6|.|.
TGCGCCAGCAGCGTCCCCCTCTCTGGGGCCAACGTCCTGACTTTC
CASSVPLSGANVLTF
>14|TRBV6-1|TRBJ1-5|.|TRBD1
TGTGCCAGCAGCTTCGACAGGGCCCGGCAGCCCCAGCATTTT
CASSFDRARQPQHF
>16|TRBV4-1|TRBJ1-1|.|.
TGCGCCAGCAGCCAAGATTCGGCCAGGGGAAACACTGAAGCTTTCTTT
CASSQDSARGNTEAFF
>15|TRBV5-5|TRBJ2-7|.|TRBD2
TGTGCCAGCAGCTTGGTGGCGGGGGGTTCCTACGAGCAGTACTTC
CASSLVAGGSYEQYF
>15|TRBV6-1|TRBJ2-1|.|TRBD2
TGTGCCAGCACTCCTCTAGCGGGAGGAACCAATGAGCAGTTCTTC
CASTPLAGGTNEQFF
>14|TRBV19|TRBJ2-7|.|.
TGTGCCAGTAGTATGAGAGGGATAGACTACGAGCAGTACTTC
CASSMRGIDYEQYF
>14|TRBV2|TRBJ1-5|.|TRBD1
TGTGCCAGCAATTCAGGGGGCGCGGTTCAGCCCCAGCATTTT
CASNSGGAVQPQHF
>15|TRBV12-5|TRBJ2-2|.|.
TGTGCTAGTGGTTTGGCAGGGTTGGGGACCGGGGAGCTGTTTTTT
CASGLAGLGTGELFF
>12|TRBV5-4|TRBJ2-7|.|.
TGTGCCAGCCCCATCCCCAACTACGAGCAGTACTTC
CASPIPNYEQYF
>12|TRBV7-6|TRBJ2-3|.|.
TGTGCCAGCAGCGCCAAGGGGAATACGCAGTATTTT
CASSAKGNTQYF
>13|TRBV5-4|TRBJ2-1|.|TRBD2
TGTGCCAGCAGCTTGGGACTAGCGAATGAGCAGTTCTTC
CASSLGLANEQFF
>16|TRBV7-3|TRBJ2-1|.|TRBD2
TGTGCCAGCAGCTCCCTCGGGCGGGGGGGTTACAATGAGCAGTTCTTC
CASSSLGRGGYNEQFF
>12|TRBV6-1|TRBJ1-1|.|.
TGTGCCAGCAGCCTTTTGGGGCCTGAAGCTTTCTTT
CASSLLGPEAFF
>15|TRBV7-9|TRBJ1-2|.|TRBD1
TGTGCCAGCAGCTCATGGGACAGGGGGCGGTTTGGCTACACCTTC
CASSSWDRGRFGYTF
>17|TRBV19|TRBJ2-2|.|TRBD2
TGTGCCAGTAGTCCCCGAATGGCGGGGGTTGACACCGGGGAGCTGTTTTTT
CASSPRMAGVDTGELFF
>15|TRBV4-3|TRBJ1-2|.|.
TGCGCCAGCAGCCAAGATGCGGGCCCCGGCTATGGCTACACCTTC
CASSQDAGPGYGYTF
>13|TRBV7-6|TRBJ2-3|.|TRBD2
TGTGCCAGCAGTAAGACTAGCCCAGATACGCAGTATTTT
CASSKTSPDTQYF
>14|TRBV5-1|TRBJ2-7|.|.
TGCGCCAGCACCTCCGCGGAGCTAGGCTACGAGCAGTACTTC
CASTSAELGYEQYF
>14|TRBV12-5|TRBJ2-7|once|.
TGTGCTAGTGGTTTGGTCGGCGGGCTGGACGAGCAGTACTTC
CASGLVGGLDEQYF
>15|TRBV19|TRBJ2-4|once|TRBD1
TGTGCCAGTAGCACCTTGACAGGGACCAAAAACATTCAGTACTTC
CASSTLTGTKNIQYF
>15|TRBV10-3|TRBJ1-1|.|TRBD1
TGTGCCATCAGTCAACAGGGGATAGCAAACACTGAAGCTTTCTTT
CAISQQGIANTEAFF
>15|TRBV4-2|TRBJ2-7|once|.
TGTGCCAGCAGCCAAGTTTCAGGGCAAAACTACGAGCAGTACTTC
CASSQVSGQNYEQYF
>13|TRBV7-2|TRBJ2-5|.|.
TGTGCCAGCAGCTTAGGGAGGCAAGAGACCCAGTACTTC
CASSLGRQETQYF
>14|TRBV11-2|TRBJ2-4|.|TRBD1
TGTGCCAGCAGCCCTCGGACAGGGGGAAACATTCAGTACTTC
CASSPRTGGNIQYF
>19|TRBV11-1|TRBJ2-6|.|TRBD1
TGTGCCAGCAGTTCTGAACCGGGACAGGGCCTCTCTGGGGCCAACGTCCTGACTTTC
CASSSEPGQGLSGANVLTF
>13|TRBV30|TRBJ2-7|.|.
TGTGCCTGGAGTCCGGGATTACTATACGAGCAGTACTTC
CAWSPGLLYEQYF
>12|TRBV7-8|TRBJ1-5|.|.
TGTGCCAGCAGCTTATCGTCCGGGACCCAGCATTTT
CASSLSSGTQHF
>13|TRBV2|TRBJ1-4|.|.
TGTGCCAGCATCCCGAGACATAATGAAAAACTGTTTTTT
CASIPRHNEKLFF
>14|TRBV5-6|TRBJ1-1|.|TRBD1
TGTGCCAGCAGCTCCGGACAGGTGAACACTGAAGCTTTCTTT
CASSSGQVNTEAFF